These 6 T cell receptor beta chains originate from one sample sequenced in a study of T-cell memory formation after mild COVID-19. Using its own MiXCR run on the 5' RACE reads, TCRdb lists one record per CDR3 protein. Among over 150,000 distinct CDR3 sequences listed, over 10% were seen once. Sequenced sample: PBMCs or a T cell subset sorted from them (not recorded which). These receptors came from a man younger than 35 who had mild COVID-19 (a few samples of this study predate the infection). Cell type and time point are not known.

The sample holds a few counts of this clonotype. The CDR3 sequence is CSVERRGGTYEQYF. The CDR3 DNA sequence: TGCAGCGTTGAAAGACGGGGGGGGACCTACGAGCAGTACTTC. This chain connects TRBV29-1 to TRBJ2-7, with 8 bases fitting TRBD2. Losses at the gene ends were 2 bases for V and 2 bases for J; bases not matched to a gene: 5. The CDR3 loop spans 14 amino acids. The V gene's germline CDR1 is SQVTM and CDR2 ANQGSEA.

The chain links TRBV5-6 to TRBJ2-3; 9 positions match TRBD1. The CDR3 spans 17 residues. J lost 4 bases, V lost 3 bases, and 12 bases had no gene match. CDR1 and CDR2 from the germline V gene are SGHDT and YYEEEE. CDR3: CASSSQRDRDTPDTQYF. The CDR3 coding sequence is TGTGCCAGCAGCTCGCAAAGGGACAGGGACACCCCAGATACGCAGTATTTT.

This clonotype was seen more than once but under ten times. The V call is TRBV19, the J call TRBJ2-3; the match to TRBD2 covers 10 bases. Per germline, CDR1 LNHDA and CDR2 SQIVND (reference sequence). The CDR3 totals 14 residues. V shed 4 bases and J 6 bases; nucleotides not matched to a gene: 4. For the CDR3, the DNA is TGTGCCAGTAGTAATAGCGGGGGGTTCGATACGCAGTATTTT. Amino acid sequence: CASSNSGGFDTQYF.

A few counts support this clonotype. The chain has TRBV28 and TRBJ2-6; TRBD2 might be the D (6 bases). V was shortened by 5 bases and J by 4 bases, with 12 bases between the two germline ends. Germline V gene data show CDR1 as MDHEN and CDR2 as SYDVKM. The CDR3 spans 15 residues. CDR3 bases: TGTGCCAGCAGTCCCGGGGGTCAGGGGGCCAACGTCCTGACTTTC. Translated: CASSPGGQGANVLTF.

This clonotype turned up a few times. The rearrangement joins TRBV24-1 to TRBJ1-5; no definite D call. The V and J ends lost 4 bases and 9 bases respectively, with 9 bases between them. This CDR3 has 12 residues. Per the germline V gene, CDR1 is KGHDR and CDR2 is SFDVKD. CDR3 in amino acids: CATSDPAGPQHF. As DNA, the CDR3 is TGTGCCACCAGTGACCCGGCAGGGCCCCAGCATTTT.

CDR3: CASNPPSGGTLHF. In DNA, the CDR3 is TGTGCCAGCAACCCACCATCCGGGGGAACCCTCCACTTT. The V call is TRBV5-6, the J call TRBJ1-6, with a tentative D call TRBD1 (5 bases). Trimming left V 6 bases short and J 14 bases short, with 18 bases between. The CDR3 runs to 13 residues. From germline, CDR1 is SGHDT and CDR2 YYEEEE.